This T cell receptor beta chain was sequenced for a study of OX40 agonist ivuxolimab in advanced cancers. Describing the broader study: Ivuxolimab was a fully human IgG2 agonistic monoclonal antibody targeting the costimulatory receptor OX40 (CD134). Intravenous ivuxolimab was administered to patients every 2 weeks at six dose levels: 0.01, 0.1, 0.3, 1.5, 3 and 10 mg/kg. Among the 50 to 55 dose-escalation patients, 19 had hepatocellular carcinoma, some 15 melanoma, 9 renal cell carcinoma and 9 head and neck cancer. In the dose-escalation cohort, 82.7% of patients were male, and the mean age was about 55 years, with a range of about 23 to 85. Prior anti-PD-1, anti-PD-L1 or anti-CTLA-4 therapy was permitted, and checkpoint inhibitors had been received by less than 45% of dose-escalation patients. Partial responses occurred in three dose-escalation patients, of whom one had hepatocellular carcinoma and two had cutaneous melanoma. The purpose of peripheral TCRbeta sequencing was to test whether ivuxolimab changed TCR sequence diversity and led to clonal T-cell expansion. The paper describes the monotherapy dose-escalation part (N = 52 patients) of the phase I trial of ivuxolimab. The full study reports these points: At doses of 0.1 to 3.0 mg/kg, clonal expansion of both CD4+ and CD8+ T cells in blood was seen between baseline and week 6. Partial responders in the 0.1-3.0 mg/kg groups had among the lowest normalized peripheral clonal expansion, especially among CD8+ T cells. The antigen specificity of the peripheral T cells that underwent clonal expansion was not determined. On average, CD8+ T cells showed more expanded clones than CD4+ T cells after ivuxolimab. Low levels of normalized T-cell clonal expansion were also seen in some nonresponding patients.

Genomic DNA was isolated from the sorted cells so that the TCRbeta CDR3 region could be sequenced. TCRbeta CDR3 regions were sequenced using the immunoSEQ Assay. Sourced from immuneACCESS, this table was stored by TCRdb with only in-frame sequences that have V and J called. A share of the clones is absent; for the studies checked, an unresolved V gene accounts for under half, and the remainder has no known explanation. The sample table lists 40,000 to 65,000 clones, more than 70% of them with a count of one. The ten largest account for about 4.5% of the sample. Patients with a history of autoimmune disease or receiving systemic immunosuppression were excluded from the trial. In every dose cohort, peripheral blood was drawn for TCR sequencing at baseline, cycle 4 day 1, and cycle 7 day 1. The samples were drawn from a first-in-human, open-label, multicenter phase I dose-escalation trial of ivuxolimab. Adults with locally advanced or metastatic melanoma, renal cell carcinoma, hepatocellular carcinoma or head and neck squamous cell carcinoma were enrolled in the trial. Before TCR sequencing, CD4+ T cells and CD8+ T cells were sorted from peripheral blood as separate populations.

On this clone itself: Its antigen is not yet known. No per-base quality is available; no much larger clone lies one base away.

The CDR3 spans 14 residues, from the cysteine through the phenylalanine. Of all the DNA, just the CDR3 is kept, 42 bases in frame from base 1. V and J lose 6 bases and 9 bases, and a span of 21 bases separates them. CDR1 and CDR2 are drawn from the germline V gene (reference sequence): LNHDA, SQIVND. Rearrangement joined TRBV19 to TRBJ2-7; TRBD2 is possibly the D segment (6 matching bases). This receptor was obtained from an adult with an advanced solid tumor such as melanoma, head and neck, liver or kidney cancer. Sequences were derived from CD4+ or CD8+ T cells sorted from blood, sampled in a trial of the OX40 agonist ivuxolimab. The CDR3 region: CASSGGTDSWGQYF. The nucleotide sequence reads as follows: TGTGCCAGTAGCGGCGGGACCGATTCCTGGGGGCAGTACTTC.